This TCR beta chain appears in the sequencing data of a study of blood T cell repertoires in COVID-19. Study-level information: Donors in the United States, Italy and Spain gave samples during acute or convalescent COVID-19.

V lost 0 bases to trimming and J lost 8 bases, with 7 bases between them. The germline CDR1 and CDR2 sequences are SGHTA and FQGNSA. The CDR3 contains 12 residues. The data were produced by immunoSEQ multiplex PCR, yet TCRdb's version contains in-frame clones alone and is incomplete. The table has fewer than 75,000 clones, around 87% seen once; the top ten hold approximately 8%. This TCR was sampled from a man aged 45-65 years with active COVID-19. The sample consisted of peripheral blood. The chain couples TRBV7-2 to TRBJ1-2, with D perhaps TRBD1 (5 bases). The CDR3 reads CASSLAGRGYTF. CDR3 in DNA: TGTGCCAGCAGCTTAGCGGGGCGGGGCTACACCTTC.